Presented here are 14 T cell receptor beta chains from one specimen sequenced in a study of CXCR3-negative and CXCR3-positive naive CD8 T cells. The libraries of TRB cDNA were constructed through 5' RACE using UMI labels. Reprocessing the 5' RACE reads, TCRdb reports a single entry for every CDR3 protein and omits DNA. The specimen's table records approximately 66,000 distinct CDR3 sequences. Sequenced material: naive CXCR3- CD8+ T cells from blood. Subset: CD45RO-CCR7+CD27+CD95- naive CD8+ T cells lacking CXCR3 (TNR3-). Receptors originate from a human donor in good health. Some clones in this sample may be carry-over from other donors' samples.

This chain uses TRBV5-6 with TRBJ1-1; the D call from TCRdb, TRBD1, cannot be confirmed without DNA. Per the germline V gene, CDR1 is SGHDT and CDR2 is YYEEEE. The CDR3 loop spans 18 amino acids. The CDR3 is CASSSPRFEAGSNTEAFF.

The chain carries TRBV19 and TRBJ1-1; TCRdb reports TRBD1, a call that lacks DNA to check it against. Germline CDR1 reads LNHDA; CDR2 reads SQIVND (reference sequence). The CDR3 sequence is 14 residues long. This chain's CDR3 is CASSIGQTNTEAFF.

CDR3 residues: CSARGGDGTNYGYTF. This chain links TRBV20-1 with TRBJ1-2; the TCRdb call, TRBD1, lacks DNA for checking. The CDR3 has 15 residues. Per germline, CDR1 DFQATT and CDR2 SNEGSKA (reference sequence).

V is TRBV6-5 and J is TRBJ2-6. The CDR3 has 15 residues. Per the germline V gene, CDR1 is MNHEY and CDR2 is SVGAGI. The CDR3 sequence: CASSQSDSGANVLTF.

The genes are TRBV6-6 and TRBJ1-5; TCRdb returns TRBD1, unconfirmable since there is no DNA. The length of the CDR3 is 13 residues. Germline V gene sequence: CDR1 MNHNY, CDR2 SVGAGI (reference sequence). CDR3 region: CASSQGALQPQHF.

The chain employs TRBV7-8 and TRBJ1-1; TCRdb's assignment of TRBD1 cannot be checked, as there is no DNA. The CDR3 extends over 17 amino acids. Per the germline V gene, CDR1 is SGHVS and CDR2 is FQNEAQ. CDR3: CASSFWDPGQGRPEAFF. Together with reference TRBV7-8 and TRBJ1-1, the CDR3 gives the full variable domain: GAGVSQSPRYKVAKRGQDVALRCDPISGHVSLFWYQQALGQGPEFLTYFQNEAQLDKSGLPSDRFFAERPEGSVSTLKIQRTQQEDSAVYLCASSFWDPGQGRPEAFFGQGTRLTVV.

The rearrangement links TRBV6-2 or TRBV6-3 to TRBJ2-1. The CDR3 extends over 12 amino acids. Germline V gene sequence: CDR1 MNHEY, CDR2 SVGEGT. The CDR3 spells CASSYPRNEQFF.

CDR3 amino acids: CASSQGTGSYNEQFF. V usage is TRBV5-4 and J usage is TRBJ2-1; as DNA is missing, the TRBD1 call by TCRdb cannot be tested. There are 15 residues in the CDR3. The germline CDR1 and CDR2 sequences are SGHNT and YYREEE (reference sequence).

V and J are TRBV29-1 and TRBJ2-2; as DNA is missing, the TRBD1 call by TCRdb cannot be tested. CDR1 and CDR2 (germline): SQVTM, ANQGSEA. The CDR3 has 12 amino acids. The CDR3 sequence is CSVREVTGELFF.

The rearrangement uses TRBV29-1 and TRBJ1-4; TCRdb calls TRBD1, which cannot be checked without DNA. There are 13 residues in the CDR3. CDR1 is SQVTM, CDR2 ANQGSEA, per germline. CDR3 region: CSVATGVEEKLFF.

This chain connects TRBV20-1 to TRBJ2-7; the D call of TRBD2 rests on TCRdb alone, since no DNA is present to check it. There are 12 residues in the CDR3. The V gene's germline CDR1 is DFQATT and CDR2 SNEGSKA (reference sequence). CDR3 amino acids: CTGPEVPYEQYF.

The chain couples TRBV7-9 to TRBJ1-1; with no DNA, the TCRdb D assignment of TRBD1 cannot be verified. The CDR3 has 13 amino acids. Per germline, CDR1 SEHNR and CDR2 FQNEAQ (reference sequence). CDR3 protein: CASNQGFDTEAFF.

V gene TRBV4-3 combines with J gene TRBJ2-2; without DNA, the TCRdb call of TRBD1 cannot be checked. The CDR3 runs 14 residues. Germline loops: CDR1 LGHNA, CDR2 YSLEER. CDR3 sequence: CASSQLQGAGELFF.

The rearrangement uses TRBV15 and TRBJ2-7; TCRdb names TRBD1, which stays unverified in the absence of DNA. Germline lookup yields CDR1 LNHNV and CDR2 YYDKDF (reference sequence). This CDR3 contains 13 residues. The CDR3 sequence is CATLDSGYYEQYF.